Below, 8 T cell receptor beta chains from the same sample are listed, as sequenced in a study of chemoradiotherapy in HPV16-positive cancers. The assay was immunoSEQ multiplex PCR, and TCRdb's table has in-frame clones only and misses some. The profile shows about 27,000 clones, nearly 95% of them singletons. Sequenced material: blood, taken from a patient who underwent chemoradiotherapy. All receptors derive from a human donor with HPV-associated anogenital cancer.

The chain recombines TRBV5-6 with TRBJ2-2; TRBD1 matches at 8 bases. This CDR3 comprises 15 residues. Per germline, CDR1 SGHDT and CDR2 YYEEEE. V lost 4 bases to trimming and J lost 2 bases; unmatched junction nucleotides: 4. The CDR3, as DNA: TGTGCCAGCAGCCACGGGACAGGTAACACCGGGGAGCTGTTTTTT. As protein: CASSHGTGNTGELFF.

CDR3 bases: TGCGCCAGCAGGTTTAGCGGGGGTAACCAAGAGACCCAGTACTTC. Its protein is CASRFSGGNQETQYF. This chain uses TRBV5-1 with TRBJ2-5; 9 bases map to TRBD2. Germline lookup yields CDR1 SGHRS and CDR2 YFSETQ. The CDR3 has 15 residues. Trimming took 5 bases from V and 0 from J; bases not matched to a gene: 5.

The V gene is TRBV11-2, the J gene TRBJ1-1; possible D gene TRBD1, 5 bases. Germline V CDR1 and CDR2: SGHAT, FQNNGV. The CDR3 runs to 14 residues. Trimming stripped 4 bases from V and 4 bases from J, with 13 bases between. The DNA for the CDR3 is TGTGCCAGCAGCTACGCCCGGGGCCGCACTGAAGCTTTCTTT. Amino acids: CASSYARGRTEAFF.

The rearrangement uses TRBV7-9 and TRBJ2-7; D is ambiguous. The V end lost 1 base, the J end lost 2 bases, and 3 bases lay between the germline ends. The CDR3 is 12 amino acids. Germline CDR1 is SEHNR and CDR2 is FQNEAQ (reference sequence). This chain's CDR3 is CASSLETYEQYF. CDR3 nucleotides: TGTGCCAGCAGCTTAGAGACCTACGAGCAGTACTTC.

With respect to this clone: The sample holds other DNA sequences that translate to the same CDR3. V gene TRBV18 combines with J gene TRBJ1-1; D gene uncertain. The CDR3 totals 13 residues. The ends were cut back, 2 bases at V and 0 bases at J, with 4 bases in the middle. CDR1 and CDR2 (germline): KGHSH, LQKENI. The CDR3 reads CASSPGMNTEAFF. The DNA for the CDR3 is TGTGCCAGCTCACCAGGGATGAACACTGAAGCTTTCTTT.

This rearrangement joins TRBV4-2 to TRBJ2-7; 16 nucleotides agree with TRBD2. Per the germline V gene, CDR1 is LGHNA and CDR2 is YNFKEQ. The ends lost 4 bases at V and 2 bases at J; junction bases unmatched: 5. The CDR3 runs to 17 residues. The CDR3 spells CASSLLGTSGGAYEQYF. The CDR3 region has the DNA TGTGCCAGCAGCCTCCTTGGGACTAGCGGGGGGGCCTACGAGCAGTACTTC.

The chain couples TRBV27 to TRBJ2-7; a weak D match, TRBD2 (6 bases). The CDR3 runs 15 residues. Trimming shortened V by 10 bases and J by 3 bases, and 22 bases separated the two germline ends. CDR1 is MNHEY, CDR2 SMNVEV, per germline (reference sequence). The CDR3: CATYCRGILFYEQYF. CDR3 coding DNA: TGTGCCACCTACTGCCGGGGGATATTATTCTACGAGCAGTACTTC.

The chain joins TRBV29-1 to TRBJ2-3; TRBD2 aligns across 8 bases. The trim removed 6 bases at V and 2 bases at J, leaving 10 bases unmatched. Germline CDR1 SQVTM, CDR2 ANQGSEA. This CDR3 spans 15 amino acids. The CDR3 reads CSVIQTSASTDTQYF. The CDR3 DNA sequence: TGCAGCGTGATCCAGACTAGCGCTTCCACAGATACGCAGTATTTT.